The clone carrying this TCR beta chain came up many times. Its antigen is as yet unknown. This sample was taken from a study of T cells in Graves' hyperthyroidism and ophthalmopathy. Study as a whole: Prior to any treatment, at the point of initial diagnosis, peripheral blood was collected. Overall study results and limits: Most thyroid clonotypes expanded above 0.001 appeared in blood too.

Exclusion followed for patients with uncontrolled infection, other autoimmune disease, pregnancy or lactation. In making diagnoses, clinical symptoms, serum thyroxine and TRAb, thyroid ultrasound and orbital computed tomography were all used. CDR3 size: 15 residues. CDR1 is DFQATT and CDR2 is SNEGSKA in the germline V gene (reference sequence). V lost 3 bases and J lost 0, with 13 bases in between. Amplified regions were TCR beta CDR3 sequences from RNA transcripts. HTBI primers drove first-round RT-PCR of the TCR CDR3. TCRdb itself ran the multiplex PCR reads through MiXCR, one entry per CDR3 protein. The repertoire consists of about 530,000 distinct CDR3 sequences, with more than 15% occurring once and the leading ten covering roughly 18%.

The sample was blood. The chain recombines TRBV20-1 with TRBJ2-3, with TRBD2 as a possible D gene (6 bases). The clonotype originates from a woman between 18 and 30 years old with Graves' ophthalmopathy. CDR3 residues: CSARVAGTSTDTQYF. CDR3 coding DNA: TGCAGTGCTAGGGTGGCGGGGACTAGCACAGATACGCAGTATTTT.